The T cell receptor (beta chain) described here comes from a study of shared clonotypes between healthy human individuals. Study in general: Donors had three CD4 naive, three CD4 memory, two CD8 naive and one CD8 memory plate apiece.

Study findings and constraints: Having only a few donors restricted how much genetic and exposure-history diversity was captured. Researchers found naive subsets generally carried larger estimated richness than memory subsets.

Produced via immunoSEQ multiplex PCR; TCRdb's table is partial and in-frame only. The sample yields millions of clones, approximately 95% seen once. A word on this clone: Its target is not known.

CD45RA+ naive and CD45RA-negative memory subsets were separated from CD4+ cells. CDR1 and CDR2 from the germline V gene are LNHDA and SQIVND (reference sequence). This CDR3 region has 14 residues. The germline V and J ends were trimmed by 4 bases and 3 bases, with 10 bases remaining between them. The rearrangement joins TRBV19 to TRBJ2-1; either TRBD1 or TRBD2 may supply D (5 bases each). This receptor was identified in a man between 18 and 35 years old in good health. Some clones in this sample may be carry-over from other donors' samples. Source material: naive CD4+ T cells from PBMCs. As for subset: CD45RA+ positively selected. In DNA form, the CDR3 reads TGTGCCAGTAGTAAGGGACCGAACTACAATGAGCAGTTCTTC. This codes for CASSKGPNYNEQFF.